These T cell receptor beta chains were read from a single sample in a study of blood T cell repertoires in COVID-19. The table came from immunoSEQ multiplex PCR; TCRdb's copy has only in-frame clones and leaves some out. Of about 280,000 clones detected, 65% to 90% appear once; the ten largest clones hold approximately 12%. The sequenced sample was peripheral blood. Source of these receptors: a human donor in a cohort sampled during active COVID-19. The CDR3 runs from the conserved cysteine through the conserved F or W. The D gene is left open where the match is weak. Size is stated for part of the rows, as once, few or many counts, or as a class when the clone is expanded.

>NA|NA|TRBJ1-1|TRBV19
TGTGCCAGTGAACAGGGAGAGTACACTGAAGCTTTCTTT
CASEQGEYTEAFF
>NA|NA|TRBJ2-1|TRBV27
TGTGCCAGCAGTCCCAACGGGGGCAATGAGCAGTTCTTC
CASSPNGGNEQFF
>NA|NA|TRBJ1-5|TRBV28
TGTGCCAGACCTACTACATTTAGGGCAGGGGAATTTCGCAATCAGCCCCAGCATTTT
CARPTTFRAGEFRNQPQHF
>NA|TRBD1|TRBJ2-5|TRBV4-1
TGCGCCAGCAGCCAAGATCGAGGAGGGGACAGGAGGCAAGAGACCCAGTACTTC
CASSQDRGGDRRQETQYF
>NA|NA|TRBJ2-1|TRBV5-5
TGTGCCAGCAGCTTGGCACAGGGTGGTGTGGAGCAGTTCTTC
CASSLAQGGVEQFF
>NA|TRBD2|TRBJ2-2|TRBV5-4
TGTGCCAGCAGCCCTGCTAGCGGGAGTAGGGGCACCGGGGAGCTGTTTTTT
CASSPASGSRGTGELFF
>NA|TRBD1|TRBJ1-2|TRBV28
TGTGCCCACACCCAGGGGGGACAGCTTTTTGACTACACCTTC
CAHTQGGQLFDYTF
>few|NA|TRBJ1-1|TRBV28
TGTGCCAGCAGTTTTGGTAACAGGGCTTTCACTGAAGCTTTCTTT
CASSFGNRAFTEAFF
>NA|NA|TRBJ1-2|TRBV5-1
TGCGCCAGCAGCCCCGATACATATGGCTACACCTTC
CASSPDTYGYTF
>NA|NA|TRBJ2-5|TRBV19
TGTGCCAGTAGTATAGCAGGGAAGGTCCCGTACGAGACCCAGTACTTC
CASSIAGKVPYETQYF
>NA|NA|TRBJ2-2|TRBV19
TGTGCCAGTATAGCCGCTCCTCCCGGGGAGCTGTTTTTT
CASIAAPPGELFF
>NA|NA|TRBJ2-7|TRBV7-9
TGTGCCAGCAGCTTATATTCTTACGAGCAGTACTTC
CASSLYSYEQYF
>NA|TRBD2|TRBJ2-1|TRBV7-2
TGTGCCAGCAGCTTCGGGACTAGCGGGAACAATGAGCAGTTCTTC
CASSFGTSGNNEQFF
>NA|NA|TRBJ2-5|TRBV6-6
TGTGCCAGCAGGGCACCTAGCGAGGAGACCCAGTACTTC
CASRAPSEETQYF
>NA|NA|TRBJ2-1|TRBV5-8
TGTGCCAGCAGCCGTGACACCCTCAATGAGCAGTTCTTC
CASSRDTLNEQFF
>NA|NA|TRBJ1-2|TRBV6-5
TGTGCCAGCACCGGGGGATATGGCTACACCTTC
CASTGGYGYTF
>NA|NA|TRBJ2-5|TRBV25-1
TGTGCCAGCAGTGGCGGCACCGGGTGGGAGACCCAGTACTTC
CASSGGTGWETQYF
>NA|NA|TRBJ2-1|TRBV3-1/TRBV3-2
TGTGCCAGCAGCCACGGACAGAGCTCCTACAATGAGCAGTTCTTC
CASSHGQSSYNEQFF
>NA|NA|TRBJ2-7|TRBV27
TGTGCCAGCACCCCCTACTGGCAGAAAGGGGCATACGAGCAGTACTTC
CASTPYWQKGAYEQYF
>NA|TRBD1|TRBJ1-5|TRBV28
TGTGCCACCTCGGACAGGGGATATAGCAATCAGCCCCAGCATTTT
CATSDRGYSNQPQHF
>once|TRBD2|TRBJ2-1|TRBV24-1
TGTGCCACCAGTGACTCTCGGACTAGCGGGACGTACAATGAGCAGTTCTTC
CATSDSRTSGTYNEQFF
>NA|TRBD1|TRBJ2-1|TRBV2
TGTGCCAGCATTCTTACAGGGGCTAGCTACAATGAGCAGTTCTTC
CASILTGASYNEQFF
>NA|TRBD1|TRBJ1-4|TRBV19
TGTGCCAGCCGGGACAGGGGGCTGTCAAGTCTGTTTTTT
CASRDRGLSSLFF
>NA|NA|TRBJ1-2|TRBV2
TGTGCCAGCTCCCCTGTCGGGGGTGCACGGGGCTACACCTTC
CASSPVGGARGYTF
>NA|TRBD2|TRBJ2-7|TRBV9
TGTGCCAGCAGTCGGACTAGCGGGAGTTCCTACGAGCAGTACTTC
CASSRTSGSSYEQYF
>few|NA|TRBJ2-7|TRBV21-1
TGTGCCAGCAGCAAAGCGCACCGAAGGGGCGGGAGGAGGAACGAGCAGTACTTC
CASSKAHRRGGRRNEQYF
>once|NA|TRBJ2-2|TRBV18
TGTGCCAGCTCGTCCCGTAGGGGGAGAAACGAGCTGTTTTTT
CASSSRRGRNELFF
>NA|NA|TRBJ2-1|TRBV7-6
TGTGCCAGCAGCCGCGGACTCAGCTCCTACAATGAGCAGTTCTTC
CASSRGLSSYNEQFF
>NA|TRBD1|TRBJ1-1|TRBV6-2/TRBV6-3
TGTGCCAGCAGTGGACAGGGCCAGAACACTGAAGCTTTCTTT
CASSGQGQNTEAFF
>NA|NA|TRBJ1-1|TRBV30
TGTGCCTGGGTTTTAATGAACACTGAAGCTTTCTTT
CAWVLMNTEAFF
>NA|NA|TRBJ1-4|TRBV5-1
TGCGCCAGCAGCTTGAACGACGGGGGAGAAAAACTGTTTTTT
CASSLNDGGEKLFF
>NA|NA|TRBJ2-2|TRBV15
TGTGCCACCAGGGCGGGCTTAGCCGGGGAGCTGTTTTTT
CATRAGLAGELFF
>NA|TRBD1|TRBJ1-3|TRBV7-8
TGTGCCAGCAGCTTAGGTTCAGGGGGCATCTCTGGAAACACCATATATTTT
CASSLGSGGISGNTIYF
>NA|NA|TRBJ2-1|TRBV27
TGTGCCAGCAGTTTATTGGGGGCGAATGAGCAGTTCTTC
CASSLLGANEQFF
>NA|TRBD1|TRBJ2-3|TRBV6-1
TGTGCCAGCAGTGAAAGGGACAGAAGCACAGATACGCAGTATTTT
CASSERDRSTDTQYF
>NA|TRBD2|TRBJ2-3|TRBV4-2
TGTGCCAGCAGCCACTCGCTTTATCTAGCGGGAACCACAGATACGCAGTATTTT
CASSHSLYLAGTTDTQYF
>NA|NA|TRBJ2-2|TRBV7-6
TGTGCCAGCAGCTTAGAACTCGGGGAGCTGTTTTTT
CASSLELGELFF
>NA|TRBD1|TRBJ1-5|TRBV6-5
TGTGCCAGCAGTTACTCGGGACAGAGAGATCAGCCCCAGCATTTT
CASSYSGQRDQPQHF
>NA|TRBD2|TRBJ2-1|TRBV7-2
TGTGCCAGCAGCTTACTAGCGGGAGCTAGTGGCGAGCAGTTCTTC
CASSLLAGASGEQFF
>NA|TRBD1|TRBJ1-5|TRBV7-2
TGTGCCAGCAGCTTAGGGGGGACAGGCAATCAGCCCCAGCATTTT
CASSLGGTGNQPQHF
>NA|TRBD2|TRBJ2-7|TRBV10-1
TGCGCCAGCTCAGCGGGAGCCGGTAGCGAGCAGTACTTC
CASSAGAGSEQYF